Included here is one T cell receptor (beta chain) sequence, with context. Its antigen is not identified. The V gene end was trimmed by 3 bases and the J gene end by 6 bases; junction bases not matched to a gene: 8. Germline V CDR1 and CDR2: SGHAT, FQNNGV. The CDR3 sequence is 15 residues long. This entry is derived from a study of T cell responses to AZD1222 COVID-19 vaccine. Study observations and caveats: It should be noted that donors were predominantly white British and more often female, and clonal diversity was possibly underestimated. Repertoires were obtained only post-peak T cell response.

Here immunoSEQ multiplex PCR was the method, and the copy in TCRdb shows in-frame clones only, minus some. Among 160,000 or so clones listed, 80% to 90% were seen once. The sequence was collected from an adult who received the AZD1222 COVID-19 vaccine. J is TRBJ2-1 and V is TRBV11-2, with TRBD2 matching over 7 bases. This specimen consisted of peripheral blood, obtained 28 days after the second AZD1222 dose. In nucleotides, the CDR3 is TGTGCCAGCAGCTTCTACTCCGGGAGGAGCAATGAGCAGTTCTTC. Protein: CASSFYSGRSNEQFF.